This section outlines one T cell receptor (beta chain) sequence together with its context. Its cognate antigen is unknown. Between the trimmed V and J ends, which lost 3 bases and 2 bases, there was a span of 11 bases. Germline V CDR1 and CDR2: SGHDT, YYEEEE. The length of the CDR3 is 14 residues. Constant-segment-primed 5'RACE gave TCR alpha and TCR beta cDNA libraries with sample barcodes and UMIs. TCRdb fed the 5' RACE reads into MiXCR, producing one record per CDR3 protein. The sample includes approximately 350,000 distinct CDR3 sequences, around 27% of them seen just once. This entry is derived from a study of T-cell memory formation after mild COVID-19. General observations from the study: The study found contracting CD4+ clones mainly in CM and EM and contracting CD8+ clones in EMRA. Among clones peaking at day 37 in the second wave, SARS-CoV-2 specificity remained unconfirmed. Pre-infection memory contained some responding clones, which suggested that cross-reactive memory had joined.

This clonotype was sampled from an adult woman who had mild COVID-19 (a few samples of this study predate the infection). Cell type and time point are not known. Sequencing input: PBMCs or a T cell subset sorted from them (not recorded which). The J gene is TRBJ1-1, the V gene TRBV5-6, with unresolved D. CDR3 sequence: CASSSPFLNTEAFF. In DNA, the CDR3 is TGTGCCAGCAGCTCCCCCTTTCTCAACACTGAAGCTTTCTTT.